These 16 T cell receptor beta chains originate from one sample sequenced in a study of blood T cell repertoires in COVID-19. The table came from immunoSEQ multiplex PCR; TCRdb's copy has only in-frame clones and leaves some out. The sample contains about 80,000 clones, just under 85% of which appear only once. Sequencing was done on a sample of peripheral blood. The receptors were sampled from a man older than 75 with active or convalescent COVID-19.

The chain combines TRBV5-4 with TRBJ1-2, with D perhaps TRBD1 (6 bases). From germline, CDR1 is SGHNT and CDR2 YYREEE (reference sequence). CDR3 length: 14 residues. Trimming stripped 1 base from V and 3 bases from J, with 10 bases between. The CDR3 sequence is CASSLNPGDYGYTF. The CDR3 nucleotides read TGTGCCAGCAGCTTGAATCCAGGGGACTATGGCTACACCTTC.

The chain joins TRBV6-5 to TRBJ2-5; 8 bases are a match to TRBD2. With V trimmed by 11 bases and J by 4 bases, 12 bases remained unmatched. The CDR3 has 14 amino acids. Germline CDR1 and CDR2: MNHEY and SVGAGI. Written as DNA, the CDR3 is TGTGCCGGAGACTCCGGGACTAGGAGAGAGACCCAGTACTTC. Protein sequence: CAGDSGTRRETQYF.

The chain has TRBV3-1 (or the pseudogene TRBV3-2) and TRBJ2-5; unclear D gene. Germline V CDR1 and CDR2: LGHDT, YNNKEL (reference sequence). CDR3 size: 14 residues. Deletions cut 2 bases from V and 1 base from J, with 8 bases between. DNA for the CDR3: TGTGCCAGCAGCCAACAACCTACCCAAGAGACCCAGTACTTC. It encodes CASSQQPTQETQYF.

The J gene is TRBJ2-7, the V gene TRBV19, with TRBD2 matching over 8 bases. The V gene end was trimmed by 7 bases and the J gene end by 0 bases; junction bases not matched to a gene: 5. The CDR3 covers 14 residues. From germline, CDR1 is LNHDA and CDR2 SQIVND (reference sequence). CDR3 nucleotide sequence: TGTGCCAGTAAACTAGCGGCAAGCTCCTACGAGCAGTACGTC. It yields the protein CASKLAASSYEQYV.

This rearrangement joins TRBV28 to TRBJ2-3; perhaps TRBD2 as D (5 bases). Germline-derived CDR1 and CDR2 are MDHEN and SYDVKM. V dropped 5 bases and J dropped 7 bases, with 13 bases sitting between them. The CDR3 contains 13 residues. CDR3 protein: CASSPPGTNTQYF. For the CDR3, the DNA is TGTGCCAGCAGTCCCCCGGGAACAAATACGCAGTATTTT. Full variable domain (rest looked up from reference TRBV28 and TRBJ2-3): DVKVTQSSRYLVKRTGEKVFLECVQDMDHENMFWYRQDPGLGLRLIYFSYDVKMKEKGDIPEGYSVSREKKERFSLILESASTNQTSMYLCASSPPGTNTQYFGPGTRLTVL.

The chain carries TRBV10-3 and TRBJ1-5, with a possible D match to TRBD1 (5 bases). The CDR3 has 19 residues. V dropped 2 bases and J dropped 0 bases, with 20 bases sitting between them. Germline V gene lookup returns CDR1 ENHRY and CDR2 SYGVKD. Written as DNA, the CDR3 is TGTGCCATCAGTGAGAATTTCAGGGATAGGCTGTATAGCAATCAGCCCCAGCATTTT. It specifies CAISENFRDRLYSNQPQHF.

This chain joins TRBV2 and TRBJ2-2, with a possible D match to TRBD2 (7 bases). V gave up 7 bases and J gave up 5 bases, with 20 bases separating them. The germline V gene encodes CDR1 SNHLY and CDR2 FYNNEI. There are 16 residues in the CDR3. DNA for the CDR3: TGTGCCAGCACCCCCGGGGGGCCGAGGTTGACCGGGGAGCTGTTTTTT. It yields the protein CASTPGGPRLTGELFF.

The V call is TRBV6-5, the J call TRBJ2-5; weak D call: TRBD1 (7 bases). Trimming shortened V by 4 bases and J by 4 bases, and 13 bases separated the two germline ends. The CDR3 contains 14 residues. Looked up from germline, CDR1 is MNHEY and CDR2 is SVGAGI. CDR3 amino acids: CASSSYRGGETQYF. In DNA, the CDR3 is TGTGCCAGCAGTTCCTACAGGGGAGGAGAGACCCAGTACTTC.

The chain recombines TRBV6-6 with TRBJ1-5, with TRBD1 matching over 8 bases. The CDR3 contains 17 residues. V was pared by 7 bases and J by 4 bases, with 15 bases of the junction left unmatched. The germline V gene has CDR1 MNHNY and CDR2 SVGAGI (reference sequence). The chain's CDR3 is CASNRGPGQGLNQPQHF. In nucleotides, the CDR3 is TGTGCCAGCAATCGGGGACCCGGACAGGGACTAAATCAGCCCCAGCATTTT.

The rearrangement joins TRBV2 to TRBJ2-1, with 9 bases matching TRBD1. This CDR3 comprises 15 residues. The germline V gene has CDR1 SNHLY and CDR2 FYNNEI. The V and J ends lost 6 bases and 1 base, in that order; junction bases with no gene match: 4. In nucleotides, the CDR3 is TGTGCCAGCAGGCCGACAGGGGGGTCCTACAATGAGCAGTTCTTC. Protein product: CASRPTGGSYNEQFF.

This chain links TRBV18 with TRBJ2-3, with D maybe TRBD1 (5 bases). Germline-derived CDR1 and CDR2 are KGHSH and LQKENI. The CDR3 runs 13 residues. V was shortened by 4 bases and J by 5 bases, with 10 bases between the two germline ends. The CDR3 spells CASSLGDGDTQYF. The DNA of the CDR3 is TGTGCCAGCTCACTAGGGGATGGAGATACGCAGTATTTT.

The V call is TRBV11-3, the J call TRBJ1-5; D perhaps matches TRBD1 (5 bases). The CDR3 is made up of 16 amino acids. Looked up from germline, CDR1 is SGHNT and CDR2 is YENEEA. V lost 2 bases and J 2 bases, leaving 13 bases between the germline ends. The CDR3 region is CASSLRAGSGNQPQHF. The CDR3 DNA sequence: TGTGCCAGCAGCTTACGTGCAGGGTCGGGCAATCAGCCCCAGCATTTT.

The CDR3 protein is CASSPGEGPLHF. CDR3 DNA: TGTGCCAGCTCACCAGGCGAGGGACCCCTCCACTTT. V and J are TRBV18 and TRBJ1-6; D unclear. With 2 bases removed from V and 12 bases from J, the gap between germline ends came to 8 bases. Germline CDR1 is KGHSH and CDR2 is LQKENI. The CDR3 has 12 residues.

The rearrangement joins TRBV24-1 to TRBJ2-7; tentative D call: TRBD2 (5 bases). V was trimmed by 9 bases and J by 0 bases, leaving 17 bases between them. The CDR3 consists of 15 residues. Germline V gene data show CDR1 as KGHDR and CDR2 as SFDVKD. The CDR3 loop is CATDYLGEYSYEQYV. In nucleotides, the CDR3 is TGTGCCACCGACTACCTAGGAGAATACTCCTACGAGCAGTACGTC.

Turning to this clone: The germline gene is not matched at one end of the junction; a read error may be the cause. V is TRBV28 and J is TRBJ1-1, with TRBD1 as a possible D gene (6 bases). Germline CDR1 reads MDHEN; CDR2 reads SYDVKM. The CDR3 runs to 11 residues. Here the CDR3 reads CASSTADRDVF. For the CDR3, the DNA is TGTGCCAGCAGTACCGCGGACAGAGATGTATTT.

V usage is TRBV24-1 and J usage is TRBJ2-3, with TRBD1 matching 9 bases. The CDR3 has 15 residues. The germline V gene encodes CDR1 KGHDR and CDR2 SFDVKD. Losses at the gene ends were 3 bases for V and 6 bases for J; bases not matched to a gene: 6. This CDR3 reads CATSDIGQGRDTQYF. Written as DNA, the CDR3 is TGTGCCACCAGTGATATCGGACAGGGGAGGGATACGCAGTATTTT.